This entry lists 2 T cell receptor beta chains sequenced from one sample in a study of cytomegalovirus exposure and HLA in healthy donors. Some clones are missing from TCRdb's copy, which holds only in-frame ones; the method was immunoSEQ multiplex PCR. The sample includes more than 95,000 clones, 75% to 90% of them seen just once. Sequencing input: PBMCs. All receptors come from a woman aged 18-35 years in good health and CMV-seronegative.

J is TRBJ2-1 and V is TRBV7-8, with 13 bases that match TRBD2. The CDR3 is 17 residues long. Germline V gene sequence: CDR1 SGHVS, CDR2 FQNEAQ. Trimming at V came to 1 base and at J to 4 bases, leaving 4 bases not matched to a gene. In DNA, the CDR3 is TGTGCCAGCAGCTTAGGGACTAGCGGGAGATTTTACAATGAGCAGTTCTTC. Protein: CASSLGTSGRFYNEQFF.

The gene calls are TRBV7-3 and TRBJ2-7, with D possibly TRBD2 on 6 matching bases. The V and J ends lost 0 bases and 6 bases respectively, with 9 bases between them. The CDR3 runs to 13 residues. Germline loops: CDR1 SGHTA, CDR2 FQGTGA. The CDR3 loop is CASSLTVGSEQYF. DNA of the CDR3: TGTGCCAGCAGCTTAACGGTCGGGAGCGAGCAGTACTTC.